The 9 T cell receptor beta chains in this list originate from one sample, sequenced in a study of shared clonotypes between healthy human individuals. Some clones are missing from TCRdb's copy, which holds only in-frame ones; the method was immunoSEQ multiplex PCR. The sample records approximately 2.5 million clones, roughly 92% being singletons. Sequencing was done on a sample of naive CD4+ T cells sorted from blood. Documented subset: CD45RA+ positively selected. The source of these receptors is a man between 18 and 29 years old in good health.

V and J are TRBV2 and TRBJ1-6; a weak D match, TRBD1 (5 bases). This CDR3 is built from 15 residues. In germline, CDR1 is SNHLY, CDR2 FYNNEI. V was trimmed by 6 bases and J by 6 bases, leaving 15 bases between them. CDR3 sequence: CASRPPGTPNSPLHF. The CDR3 DNA sequence: TGTGCCAGCAGACCTCCGGGGACTCCTAATTCACCCCTCCACTTT.

The rearrangement uses TRBV5-1 and TRBJ2-7; 7 nucleotides line up with TRBD2. CDR1 SGHRS and CDR2 YFSETQ come from the germline V gene. This CDR3 is 13 amino acids long. Trimming at V came to 3 bases and at J to 7 bases, leaving 7 bases not matched to a gene. The CDR3 region is CASSSSGTREQYF. CDR3 coding DNA: TGCGCCAGCAGCTCGAGCGGGACCCGGGAGCAGTACTTC.

A remark on this clone: Other DNA sequences in the sample encode the same CDR3. The chain carries TRBV6-6 and TRBJ1-5, with D hard to call. The germline V gene has CDR1 MNHNY and CDR2 SVGAGI (reference sequence). Trimming left V 2 bases short and J 5 bases short, with 7 bases between. CDR3 size: 13 residues. In nucleotides, the CDR3 is TGTGCCAGCAGTTACGGGTCCTATCAGCCCCAGCATTTT. Encoded protein: CASSYGSYQPQHF.

The chain carries TRBV30 and TRBJ2-7; D not certain. This CDR3 is built from 14 residues. Trimming removed 3 bases at V and 0 bases at J, with 12 bases between. CDR1 and CDR2 from the germline V gene are GTSNPN and SVGIG (reference sequence). The DNA of the CDR3 is TGTGCCTGGAGAACGGATTTCGGCTCCTACGAGCAGTACTTC. Translating gives CAWRTDFGSYEQYF.

The V gene is TRBV6-5, the J gene TRBJ1-4; 7 nucleotides line up with TRBD1. Germline CDR1 MNHEY, CDR2 SVGAGI. V lost 4 bases to trimming and J lost 4 bases; unmatched junction nucleotides: 6. The CDR3 loop spans 15 amino acids. CDR3 amino acids: CASSSGGTYNEKLFF. The CDR3 DNA is TGTGCCAGCAGTTCAGGGGGAACTTATAATGAAAAACTGTTTTTT.

The chain couples TRBV30 to TRBJ2-1; TRBD2 might be the D (6 bases). Between the trimmed V and J ends, which lost 7 bases and 4 bases, there was a span of 17 bases. This CDR3 contains 14 residues. Germline-derived CDR1 and CDR2 are GTSNPN and SVGIG (reference sequence). The CDR3 is CAFGAAGNYNEQFF. In DNA form, the CDR3 reads TGTGCCTTTGGGGCAGCGGGTAATTACAATGAGCAGTTCTTC.

The DNA of the CDR3 is TGTGCCAGCAGCCCTGGACAGGGGGCAACCGGGGAGCTGTTTTTT. The encoded protein is CASSPGQGATGELFF. The chain employs TRBV7-3 and TRBJ2-2, with TRBD1 matching over 11 bases. The CDR3 is 15 amino acids. CDR1 and CDR2 from the germline V gene are SGHTA and FQGTGA. V gave up 5 bases and J gave up 5 bases; unmatched junction bases: 4.

The chain links TRBV11-3 to TRBJ2-3; 7 positions agree with TRBD1. The CDR3 extends over 15 amino acids. Trimming cost V 5 bases and J 2 bases; bases outside gene matches: 7. Germline CDR1 SGHNT, CDR2 YENEEA. The CDR3 nucleotides are TGTGCCAGCAGCCAACGACAGGGCCTCACAGATACGCAGTATTTT. Translation: CASSQRQGLTDTQYF.

CDR3 in amino acids: CASVAGTGGYEQYF. For the CDR3, the DNA is TGTGCCAGTGTAGCCGGGACAGGGGGCTACGAGCAGTACTTC. The chain recombines TRBV6-5 with TRBJ2-5; 11 nucleotides line up with TRBD1. The J call is in doubt because the DNA end fits TRBJ2-7 better. The CDR3 is 14 amino acids. Germline V gene lookup returns CDR1 MNHEY and CDR2 SVGAGI.